Below, 5 T cell receptor beta chains from the same sample are listed, as sequenced in a study of CD8+ T cells in alopecia areata listed by TCRdb under 2018. To prepare the library, the immunoSEQ multiplex PCR assay was applied. RNA was extracted from all samples and reverse transcribed into cDNA as template for TCR sequencing. TCRdb retrieved this table from immuneACCESS and kept in-frame rearrangements only. Not all clones are present; in checked studies, unresolved V genes account for under half, and no reason is known for the remainder. This sample lists approximately 98,000 clones; approximately 59% were detected once. In total, the top ten clones hold more than 20% of the sample. Sequencing input: CD8+ T cells sorted from blood. These receptor sequences come from a human donor in good health.

CDR3 nucleotides: TGTGCCAGCAGCTTAGAGGGGAGGTGGACAGATACGCAGTATTTT. Translation: CASSLEGRWTDTQYF. The chain employs TRBV13 and TRBJ2-3, with D perhaps TRBD2 (6 bases). With 1 base removed from V and 3 bases from J, the gap between germline ends came to 11 bases. Germline values: CDR1 PRHDT, CDR2 FYEKMQ (reference sequence). The CDR3 extends over 15 amino acids. Using reference TRBV13 and TRBJ2-3 for the parts outside the CDR3, the full variable domain is AAGVIQSPRHLIKEKRETATLKCYPIPRHDTVYWYQQGPGQDPQFLISFYEKMQSDKGSIPDRFSAQQFSDYHSELNMSSLELGDSALYFCASSLEGRWTDTQYFGPGTRLTVL.

This chain joins TRBV2 and TRBJ2-5, with D perhaps given as TRBD1 or TRBD2 (5 bases each). Trimming pared 11 bases from V and 1 base from J, leaving 14 bases between. In germline, CDR1 is SNHLY, CDR2 FYNNEI. The CDR3 sequence is 13 residues long. The CDR3 bases are TGTGCCGTCATACGGGGCCCCCAAGAGACCCAGTACTTC. Translated, it gives CAVIRGPQETQYF.

The V and J genes are TRBV28 and TRBJ2-1, with D maybe TRBD2 (6 bases). CDR1 is MDHEN and CDR2 is SYDVKM in the germline V gene. With 7 bases removed from V and 7 bases from J, the gap between germline ends came to 17 bases. The length of the CDR3 is 14 residues. The CDR3 DNA follows: TGTGCCAGCAAGGGGACTTCTACGAAAAATGAGCAGTTCTTC. Translation: CASKGTSTKNEQFF.

V is TRBV18 and J is TRBJ1-2; no firm D call. The V end lost 5 bases, the J end lost 3 bases, and 10 bases lay between the germline ends. This CDR3 has 13 amino acids. The germline V gene has CDR1 KGHSH and CDR2 LQKENI. In DNA, the CDR3 is TGTGCCAGCTCAACCAGCGGGCACTATGGCTACACCTTC. As protein: CASSTSGHYGYTF.

The chain has TRBV15 and TRBJ1-5; TRBD1 is a possible D gene (5 bases). Trimming left V 0 bases short and J 6 bases short, with 15 bases between. This CDR3 comprises 16 residues. Germline lookup yields CDR1 LNHNV and CDR2 YYDKDF (reference sequence). The chain's CDR3 is CATSRDRGSASQPQHF. For the CDR3, the DNA is TGTGCCACCAGCAGAGATCGGGGGAGTGCTAGTCAGCCCCAGCATTTT.